The 28 T cell receptor beta chains given below trace back to one sample, sequenced in a study of PD-L1 blockade in urothelial cancer. Clones were sequenced by immunoSEQ multiplex PCR, and TCRdb holds only the in-frame ones, with some missing. The sample yields under 120,000 clones, approximately 85% seen once. This sample comprised PBMCs, obtained around atezolizumab (anti-PD-L1) treatment. These receptors all stem from a man aged 50 to 60 with urothelial cancer.

The V and J genes are TRBV28 and TRBJ1-5; 8 bases line up with TRBD1. The ends lost 8 bases at V and 0 bases at J; junction bases unmatched: 6. Germline CDR1 reads MDHEN; CDR2 reads SYDVKM. The CDR3 runs 15 residues. The CDR3 bases are TGTGCCAGCGGAAACAGGGGGGATAGCAATCAGCCCCAGCATTTT. This translates into CASGNRGDSNQPQHF.

This chain links TRBV5-1 with TRBJ2-5; 9 positions agree with TRBD2. The V and J ends lost 0 bases and 1 base, in that order; junction bases with no gene match: 13. CDR3 size: 19 residues. Germline loops: CDR1 SGHRS, CDR2 YFSETQ. The CDR3 region has the DNA TGCGCCAGCAGCTTGGCCGGTATTAGCGGGAGCGGGGGCCAAGAGACCCAGTACTTC. Encoded protein: CASSLAGISGSGGQETQYF.

V and J are TRBV5-4 and TRBJ2-7, with TRBD2 identical over 8 bases. Germline loops: CDR1 SGHNT, CDR2 YYREEE (reference sequence). This CDR3 spans 15 amino acids. V trimming: 0 bases; J trimming: 4 bases; junction bases outside the gene matches: 6. The CDR3 reads CASSLVPSGPYEQYF. CDR3 nucleotides: TGTGCCAGCAGCTTGGTTCCTAGCGGGCCGTACGAGCAGTACTTC.

The rearrangement joins TRBV5-1 to TRBJ1-4; 9 positions match TRBD1. The CDR3 extends over 16 amino acids. The V gene's germline CDR1 is SGHRS and CDR2 YFSETQ. Germline trimming cut 5 bases from V and 8 bases from J; bases unmatched to any gene: 13. The CDR3 DNA follows: TGCGCCAGCAGACCAGTCTACAGGGGGCAAGGGGAAAAACTGTTTTTT. This sequence encodes CASRPVYRGQGEKLFF.

In this sample, this clone turned up once. The chain couples TRBV5-8 to TRBJ2-5, with D maybe TRBD1 (6 bases). V was shortened by 6 bases and J by 4 bases, with 16 bases between the two germline ends. Per germline, CDR1 SGHTS and CDR2 YDEGEE. This CDR3 contains 14 residues. The CDR3 protein is CASTIGQGLETQYF. CDR3 coding DNA: TGTGCCAGCACCATAGGGCAGGGGCTAGAGACCCAGTACTTC. Full variable domain (rest looked up from reference TRBV5-8 and TRBJ2-5): EAGVTQSPTHLIKTRGQQATLRCSPISGHTSVYWYQQALGLGLQFLLWYDEGEERNRGNFPPRFSGRQFPNYSSELNVNALELEDSALYLCASTIGQGLETQYFGPGTRLLVL.

The rearrangement links TRBV7-2 to TRBJ2-7; TRBD1 matches 10 bases. Looked up from germline, CDR1 is SGHTA and CDR2 is FQGNSA. CDR3 size: 15 residues. The ends lost 5 bases at V and 6 bases at J; junction bases unmatched: 10. CDR3 sequence: CASSPDRGPWVEQYF. Here the CDR3 DNA reads TGTGCCAGCAGCCCAGACAGGGGGCCATGGGTCGAGCAGTACTTC.

The V and J genes are TRBV14 and TRBJ2-1; D is perhaps TRBD2 (5 bases). CDR1 is SGHDN, CDR2 FVKESK, per germline. V lost 1 base and J lost 5, with 15 bases in between. CDR3 size: 16 residues. The CDR3 protein is CASSQGAGLRHNEQFF. CDR3 nucleotide sequence: TGTGCCAGCAGCCAAGGTGCTGGACTCCGACACAATGAGCAGTTCTTC. The complete variable domain, with remaining parts taken from reference TRBV14 and TRBJ2-1, reads EAGVTQFPSHSVIEKGQTVTLRCDPISGHDNLYWYRRVMGKEIKFLLHFVKESKQDESGMPNNRFLAERTGGTYSTLKVQPAELEDSGVYFCASSQGAGLRHNEQFFGPGTRLTVL.

This chain connects TRBV5-1 to TRBJ2-2; tentatively, D is TRBD2 (7 bases). V was pared by 4 bases and J by 3 bases, with 22 bases between. The CDR3 extends over 18 amino acids. Germline V gene lookup returns CDR1 SGHRS and CDR2 YFSETQ. The CDR3 region is CASSPGGGGGHHTGELFF. Written as DNA, the CDR3 is TGCGCCAGCAGCCCTGGTGGTGGGGGGGGGCACCACACCGGGGAGCTGTTTTTT. Filled out from reference TRBV5-1 and TRBJ2-2, the complete variable domain reads KAGVTQTPRYLIKTRGQQVTLSCSPISGHRSVSWYQQTPGQGLQFLFEYFSETQRNKGNFPGRFSGRQFSNSRSEMNVSTLELGDSALYLCASSPGGGGGHHTGELFFGEGSRLTVL.

This rearrangement joins TRBV18 to TRBJ1-6, with 8 bases fitting TRBD1. This CDR3 has 15 amino acids. V gave up 8 bases and J gave up 6 bases; unmatched junction bases: 9. Germline V lookup: CDR1 KGHSH, CDR2 LQKENI. The CDR3 DNA reads as TGTGCCAGCCAAACGACAGGGGTTCGTAATTCACCCCTCCACTTT. It codes for CASQTTGVRNSPLHF.

The chain employs TRBV19 and TRBJ2-1; TRBD2 aligns across 10 bases. The germline V gene encodes CDR1 LNHDA and CDR2 SQIVND (reference sequence). The CDR3 contains 14 residues. The V gene end was trimmed by 3 bases and the J gene end by 6 bases; junction bases not matched to a gene: 2. The CDR3 DNA follows: TGTGCCAGTAGTATTCTAGCGGGAGCCAATGAGCAGTTCTTC. Amino acid sequence: CASSILAGANEQFF.

V usage is TRBV6-4 and J usage is TRBJ2-1, with 10 positions matching TRBD2. The CDR3 length is 16 residues. After removal of 5 bases from V and 7 bases from J, the junction contained 11 bases not matched to a gene. CDR1 is MRHNA, CDR2 SNTAGT, per germline. The CDR3 is CASSLIAGGRTNEQFF. The CDR3 nucleotides are TGTGCCAGCAGTCTTATAGCGGGAGGCCGTACTAATGAGCAGTTCTTC.

The chain joins TRBV27 to TRBJ2-2, with TRBD1 matching over 8 bases. V shed 8 bases and J 9 bases; nucleotides not matched to a gene: 14. Germline V gene data show CDR1 as MNHEY and CDR2 as SMNVEV (reference sequence). The CDR3 is 15 amino acids. Here the CDR3 reads CASLGTGSPHRELFF. CDR3 DNA sequence: TGTGCCAGCTTGGGGACAGGCAGCCCTCACCGGGAGCTGTTTTTT.

The genes are TRBV6-6 and TRBJ2-7; 10 bases line up with TRBD2. The trim removed 7 bases at V and 0 bases at J, leaving 3 bases unmatched. CDR1 is MNHNY and CDR2 is SVGAGI in the germline V gene (reference sequence). The CDR3 totals 14 residues. The chain's CDR3 is CASTPSGSSYEQYF. The CDR3 DNA follows: TGTGCCAGCACTCCTAGCGGGAGCTCCTACGAGCAGTACTTC.

This clone was observed a single time. This sequence joins TRBV18 and TRBJ2-2, with TRBD2 matching over 11 bases. CDR1 is KGHSH and CDR2 is LQKENI in the germline V gene. With 4 bases clipped from V and 4 bases from J, the junction kept 5 bases outside the gene matches. There are 16 residues in the CDR3. The CDR3 region is CASSQPGTSGTGELFF. In DNA form, the CDR3 reads TGTGCCAGCTCACAACCCGGGACTAGCGGCACCGGGGAGCTGTTTTTT.

J is TRBJ2-7 and V is TRBV19; 10 bases are a match to TRBD2. Germline V CDR1 and CDR2: LNHDA, SQIVND (reference sequence). The CDR3 loop spans 15 amino acids. The V and J ends lost 5 bases and 3 bases, in that order; junction bases with no gene match: 7. CDR3 residues: CASSSSGSRSYEQYF. CDR3 bases: TGTGCCAGTAGTTCTAGCGGGAGTAGGAGCTACGAGCAGTACTTC.

This clone was recorded once. This chain connects TRBV19 to TRBJ1-5, with D possibly matching TRBD1 (5 bases). Trimming took 7 bases from V and 1 from J, leaving 14 bases between them. Germline-derived CDR1 and CDR2 are LNHDA and SQIVND (reference sequence). This CDR3 has 15 amino acids. DNA of the CDR3: TGTGCCAGTAAGGGACTTGAAGCCAGCAATCAGCCCCAGCATTTT. Its translation: CASKGLEASNQPQHF.

The CDR3 nucleotides read TGTGCCAGCAGTGATCCAGATCGGGGGGAGACCCAGTACTTC. This translates into CASSDPDRGETQYF. V gene TRBV6-1 combines with J gene TRBJ2-5; tentatively, D is TRBD2 (6 bases). This CDR3 spans 14 amino acids. V dropped 3 bases and J dropped 5 bases, with 13 bases sitting between them. In germline, CDR1 is MNHNS, CDR2 SASEGT.

The chain employs TRBV10-2 and TRBJ1-5, with TRBD1 matching over 7 bases. CDR1 and CDR2 (germline): WSHSY, SAAADI. The CDR3 has 16 residues. V was pared by 6 bases and J by 0 bases, with 8 bases of the junction left unmatched. CDR3 sequence reads: CASRAQGMNSNQPQHF. The CDR3 region has the DNA TGCGCCAGCAGGGCACAGGGGATGAATAGCAATCAGCCCCAGCATTTT.

The chain recombines TRBV18 with TRBJ2-7; 12 bases line up with TRBD1. Looked up from germline, CDR1 is KGHSH and CDR2 is LQKENI. The CDR3 has 15 amino acids. Trimming at V came to 3 bases and at J to 6 bases, leaving 6 bases not matched to a gene. Here the CDR3 reads CASSPRDRGLGEQYF. For the CDR3, the DNA is TGTGCCAGCTCACCGCGGGACAGGGGGCTGGGCGAGCAGTACTTC.

The chain has TRBV7-9 and TRBJ1-3; TRBD1 matches at 10 bases. The V segment lost 5 bases and the J segment 0 bases; nucleotides outside the gene matches: 13. The CDR3 totals 19 residues. CDR1 and CDR2 from the germline V gene are SEHNR and FQNEAQ (reference sequence). CDR3 sequence reads: CASSRRGQGTPSSGNTIYF. In DNA form, the CDR3 reads TGTGCCAGCAGCCGACGGGGACAGGGGACGCCGAGCTCTGGAAACACCATATATTTT.

A single count supports this clone. The V call is TRBV19, the J call TRBJ2-1; 9 positions match TRBD2. Germline values: CDR1 LNHDA, CDR2 SQIVND (reference sequence). J gave up 6 bases and V 3 bases, and 6 bases lay outside the gene matches. This CDR3 has 15 residues. CDR3 in DNA: TGTGCCAGTAGTATCGGTAGCGGGAGAAGCAATGAGCAGTTCTTC. As protein: CASSIGSGRSNEQFF.

A single count supports this clone. V gene TRBV2 combines with J gene TRBJ2-7, with 7 bases that match TRBD1. V trimming: 8 bases; J trimming: 5 bases; junction bases outside the gene matches: 12. The CDR3 extends over 14 amino acids. Germline CDR1 reads SNHLY; CDR2 reads FYNNEI. The CDR3 sequence is CASSRGLQGHEQYF. Written as DNA, the CDR3 is TGTGCCAGCTCGAGGGGCCTACAGGGGCACGAGCAGTACTTC.

This chain connects TRBV7-6 to TRBJ2-2; D might be TRBD1 (8 bases). V was pared by 5 bases and J by 9 bases, with 22 bases between. The CDR3 consists of 16 residues. Germline values: CDR1 SGHVS, CDR2 FNYEAQ. The DNA of the CDR3 is TGTGCCAGCAGCCCCACAGGGGGGGCGGGGTACCGGGAGCTGTTTTTT. Residues: CASSPTGGAGYRELFF.

This sequence joins TRBV28 and TRBJ1-5; TRBD1 might be the D (6 bases). CDR1 is MDHEN and CDR2 is SYDVKM in the germline V gene. The length of the CDR3 is 14 residues. Deletions cut 7 bases from V and 5 bases from J, with 15 bases between. The CDR3 DNA follows: TGTGCCAGCAATCTTTCGGGGGGCTATCAGCCCCAGCATTTT. This sequence encodes CASNLSGGYQPQHF. Complete variable domain (other parts from reference TRBV28 and TRBJ1-5): DVKVTQSSRYLVKRTGEKVFLECVQDMDHENMFWYRQDPGLGLRLIYFSYDVKMKEKGDIPEGYSVSREKKERFSLILESASTNQTSMYLCASNLSGGYQPQHFGDGTRLSIL.

The rearrangement uses TRBV11-2 and TRBJ2-5, with D perhaps TRBD2 (6 bases). Germline CDR1 and CDR2: SGHAT and FQNNGV. The V and J ends lost 5 bases and 1 base respectively, with 17 bases between them. The CDR3 length is 16 residues. The CDR3 here is CASSLNLREPQETQYF. Written as DNA, the CDR3 is TGTGCCAGCAGCCTTAACCTTCGGGAGCCCCAAGAGACCCAGTACTTC.

The chain is built from TRBV29-1 and TRBJ2-4; 9 bases are shared with TRBD1. The CDR3 extends over 14 amino acids. Germline lookup yields CDR1 SQVTM and CDR2 ANQGSEA. V shed 7 bases, J shed 3 bases, and the junction held 7 bases outside the gene matches. The CDR3 DNA sequence: TGCAGCGGAACGGGACAGGGAAACAAAAACATTCAGTACTTC. Protein product: CSGTGQGNKNIQYF. The variable domain in full, completed from reference TRBV29-1 and TRBJ2-4, reads SAVISQKPSRDICQRGTSLTIQCQVDSQVTMMFWYRQQPGQSLTLIATANQGSEATYESGFVIDKFPISRPNLTFSTLTVSNMSPEDSSIYLCSGTGQGNKNIQYFGAGTRLSVL.

V usage is TRBV2 and J usage is TRBJ2-1; TRBD2 agrees at 10 bases. J lost 3 bases, V lost 9 bases, and 5 bases had no gene match. Germline CDR1 reads SNHLY; CDR2 reads FYNNEI. The CDR3 is 14 amino acids. CDR3 nucleotides: TGTGCCAGTACGTGGACTAGCGGCTACAATGAGCAGTTCTTC. Amino acids: CASTWTSGYNEQFF.

The V call is TRBV10-2, the J call TRBJ1-2; D call uncertain. The ends were cut back, 3 bases at V and 5 bases at J, with 13 bases in the middle. This CDR3 region has 14 residues. Germline V CDR1 and CDR2: WSHSY, SAAADI. CDR3 protein: CASSEGRGVYGYTF. The DNA for the CDR3 is TGCGCCAGCAGTGAAGGCCGCGGGGTTTATGGCTACACCTTC.